A selection of T cell receptor beta chains follows, all from one sample in a study of cytomegalovirus exposure and HLA in healthy donors. TCRdb's table, derived via immunoSEQ multiplex PCR, lists solely in-frame clones and lacks some. There are around 100,000 clones in the sample; over 75% occur only once, and roughly 2.6% lies in the top ten. The sample consisted of PBMCs. Receptors originate from a woman younger than 35 in good health and CMV-seronegative. CDR3s include the opening cysteine and the closing phenylalanine or tryptophan. D genes are given only for firm matches. Size tells how often a clone was seen (once, few, many) or the class of an expanded clone, and some rows leave it out.

j_gene	abundance	d_gene	len	v_gene	CDR3nt	CDR3aa
TRBJ2-1	NA	NA	15	TRBV19	TGTGCCAGTAGCCGTAGTTTTAGCTCCTACAATGAGCAGTTCTTC	CASSRSFSSYNEQFF
TRBJ2-3	NA	TRBD2	15	TRBV6-5	TGTGCCAGCTGTTCCCTAGGCGGGGGGTCAGATACGCAGTATTTT	CASCSLGGGSDTQYF
TRBJ2-2	NA	NA	13	TRBV28	TGTGCCAGTCTGTCTGGAGACACCGGGGAGCTGTTTTTT	CASLSGDTGELFF
TRBJ2-7	NA	NA	13	TRBV19	TGTGCCAGTAGTGGTGAGGGGGCCTACGAGCAGTACTTC	CASSGEGAYEQYF
TRBJ1-2	NA	TRBD1	13	TRBV29-1	TGCAGCGTCGGAGGGACAGGGATGACGGGCTACACCTTC	CSVGGTGMTGYTF
TRBJ1-2	few	TRBD1	14	TRBV5-1	TGCGCCAGCAGTATAACTCCGGGACAGGGGGCCCTCACCTTC	CASSITPGQGALTF
TRBJ1-1	NA	NA	14	TRBV29-1	TGCAGCGTTGTTGGCCAGGGAGGCAACACTGAAGCTTTCTTT	CSVVGQGGNTEAFF
TRBJ2-7	NA	NA	16	TRBV10-2	TGCGCCAGCAGTGAGTCGGGGTCACCGGACTACTACGAGCAGTACTTC	CASSESGSPDYYEQYF
TRBJ2-1	NA	NA	13	TRBV28	TGTGCCAGCAGAAAGGGGACCTACAATGAGCAGTTCTTC	CASRKGTYNEQFF
TRBJ2-4	NA	NA	13	TRBV21-1	TGTGCCAGTCCGCAGCAGGGTGGAGACATTCAGTACTTC	CASPQQGGDIQYF
TRBJ2-5	NA	NA	15	TRBV5-1	TGCGCCAGCAGCCTGGGGTACGGTACCCGAGAGACCCAGTACTTC	CASSLGYGTRETQYF
TRBJ2-5	NA	NA	14	TRBV7-2	TGTGCCAGCAGCATAAACGGGGTTCAAGAGACCCAGTACTTC	CASSINGVQETQYF
TRBJ1-1	NA	NA	16	TRBV4-3	TGCGCCAGCAGCCCTAATTACAGGGAACGGGAAACTGAAGCTTTCTTT	CASSPNYRERETEAFF
TRBJ1-3	NA	TRBD1	15	TRBV7-2	TGTGCCAGCAGTATCCGACAGGGGGCAGGAAACACCATATATTTT	CASSIRQGAGNTIYF
TRBJ1-6	NA	NA	12	TRBV11-2	TGTGCCAGCAGCCGACAGAATTCACCCCTCCACTTT	CASSRQNSPLHF
TRBJ1-5	NA	NA	14	TRBV6-1	TGTGCCATCTCGGGGGGGGTAGCCCCCCAGCCCCAGCATTTT	CAISGGVAPQPQHF
TRBJ1-4	NA	NA	11	TRBV19	TGTGCCAGTCGACGAGGCGGGAAACTGTTTTTT	CASRRGGKLFF
TRBJ2-2	NA	NA	15	TRBV25-1	TGTGCCAGCAGTGAGTTTACCGGGAGCACCGGGGAGCTGTTTTTT	CASSEFTGSTGELFF
TRBJ2-3	few	TRBD2	14	TRBV6-4	TGTGCCAGCAGTGAGCGGGGGGGCCGGGATACGCAGTATTTT	CASSERGGRDTQYF
TRBJ1-2	few	TRBD1	15	TRBV11-2	TGTGCCAGCAGCTTAAGCTCGGGACAGTCCTATGGCTACACCTTC	CASSLSSGQSYGYTF
TRBJ2-5	NA	NA	14	TRBV28	TGTGCCAGCAGTTTTCCGCCTAACCAAGAGACCCAGTACTTC	CASSFPPNQETQYF
TRBJ2-7	NA	TRBD2	15	TRBV15	TGTGCCACCAGCAGAGATAAAAGCGGGGGCTACGAGCAGTACTTC	CATSRDKSGGYEQYF
TRBJ1-1	once	NA	14	TRBV7-2	TGTGCCAGCAGCTTTACACACCAGAACACTGAAGCTTTCTTT	CASSFTHQNTEAFF
TRBJ2-2	NA	TRBD2	18	TRBV11-2	TGTGCCAGCAGCCCCGGGGGTAGCGGGGGGGCGCACACCGGGGAGCTGTTTTTT	CASSPGGSGGAHTGELFF
TRBJ2-7	NA	NA	14	TRBV28	TGTGCCAGCAGTTTCCTCGGCGGGAACCACGAGCAGTACTTC	CASSFLGGNHEQYF
TRBJ2-1	NA	NA	16	TRBV27	TGTGCCAGCAGGTCAACTAGCGAGGGGGGATACAATGAGCAGTTCTTC	CASRSTSEGGYNEQFF
TRBJ1-2	few	NA	15	TRBV7-9	TGTGCCAGCAGCTTAGATCTTCAGGGTGTTTATGGCTACACCTTC	CASSLDLQGVYGYTF
TRBJ2-5	NA	NA	14	TRBV11-3	TGTGCCAGCAGCTTAGACGGGGGACAAGAGACCCAGTACTTC	CASSLDGGQETQYF
TRBJ1-2	NA	NA	13	TRBV9	TGTGCCAGCAGCGTCGGCGGGATCTATGGCTACACCTTC	CASSVGGIYGYTF
TRBJ1-5	few	TRBD1	16	TRBV6-1	TGTGCCAGCAGTGAAAGTCAGGGGGCGGGCAATCAGCCCCAGCATTTT	CASSESQGAGNQPQHF
TRBJ1-2	NA	NA	14	TRBV28	TGTGCCAGCAGTTTATCGGGCAGGGTCTATGGCTACACCTTC	CASSLSGRVYGYTF
TRBJ1-3	NA	TRBD1	15	TRBV11-2	TGTGCCAGCAGCGCCGACAGGGAAACTGGAAACACCATATATTTT	CASSADRETGNTIYF
TRBJ1-2	NA	NA	16	TRBV4-3	TGCGCCAGCAGCCAAGAACAGGGCCGACCGAACTATGGCTACACCTTC	CASSQEQGRPNYGYTF
TRBJ2-5	NA	NA	13	TRBV4-1	TGCGCCAGCAGCCAAGCTGTACAAGAGACCCAGTACTTC	CASSQAVQETQYF
TRBJ1-2	few	NA	15	TRBV7-9	TGTGCCAGCAGTTTGGCCGGCGGGGCGACCTATGGCTACACCTTC	CASSLAGGATYGYTF
TRBJ1-1	few	NA	13	TRBV6-1	TGTGCCAGCAGTCGAGCCGGGAACACTGAAGCTTTCTTT	CASSRAGNTEAFF